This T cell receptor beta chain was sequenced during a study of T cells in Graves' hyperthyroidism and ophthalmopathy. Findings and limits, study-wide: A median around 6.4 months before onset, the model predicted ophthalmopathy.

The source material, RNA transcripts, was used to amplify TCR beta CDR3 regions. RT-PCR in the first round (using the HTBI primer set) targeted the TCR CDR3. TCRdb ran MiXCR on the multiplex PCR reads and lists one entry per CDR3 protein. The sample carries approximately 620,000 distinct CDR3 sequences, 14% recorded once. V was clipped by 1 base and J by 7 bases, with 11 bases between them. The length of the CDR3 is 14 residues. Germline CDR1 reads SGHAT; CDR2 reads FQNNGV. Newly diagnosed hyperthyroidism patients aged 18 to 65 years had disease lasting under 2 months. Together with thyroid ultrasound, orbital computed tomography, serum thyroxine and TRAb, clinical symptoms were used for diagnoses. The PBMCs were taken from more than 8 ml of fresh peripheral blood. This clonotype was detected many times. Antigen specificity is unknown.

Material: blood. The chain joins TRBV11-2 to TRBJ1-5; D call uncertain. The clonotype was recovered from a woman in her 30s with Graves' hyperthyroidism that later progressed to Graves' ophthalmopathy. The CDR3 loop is CASSLVAGDQPQHF. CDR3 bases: TGTGCCAGCAGCTTAGTAGCGGGAGACCAGCCCCAGCATTTT.